The clone carrying this T cell receptor beta chain was detected a few times. Reverse transcription of extracted RNA yielded cDNA, which provided the sequencing template. The assay was immunoSEQ multiplex PCR, and TCRdb's table has in-frame clones only and misses some. The sample carries about 200,000 clones, roughly three fifths recorded once. Germline V gene lookup returns CDR1 MDHEN and CDR2 SYDVKM. Trimming removed 6 bases at V and 4 bases at J, with 21 bases between. The CDR3 is 16 residues long. The data originate from a study of CD8+ T cells in alopecia areata. Sample treatment: oral pan-JAK inhibitor, 5-10 mg twice daily.

J is TRBJ2-5 and V is TRBV28; D possibly matches TRBD1 or TRBD2 (6 bases each). This TCR came from a human donor with alopecia areata. The source material was CD4+ T cells sorted from blood, sampled at week 4, from a patient treated with tofacitinib. CDR3 region: CASSLRVGAGGETQYF. In DNA, the CDR3 is TGTGCCAGCAGCCTTCGGGTGGGGGCCGGGGGAGAGACCCAGTACTTC.